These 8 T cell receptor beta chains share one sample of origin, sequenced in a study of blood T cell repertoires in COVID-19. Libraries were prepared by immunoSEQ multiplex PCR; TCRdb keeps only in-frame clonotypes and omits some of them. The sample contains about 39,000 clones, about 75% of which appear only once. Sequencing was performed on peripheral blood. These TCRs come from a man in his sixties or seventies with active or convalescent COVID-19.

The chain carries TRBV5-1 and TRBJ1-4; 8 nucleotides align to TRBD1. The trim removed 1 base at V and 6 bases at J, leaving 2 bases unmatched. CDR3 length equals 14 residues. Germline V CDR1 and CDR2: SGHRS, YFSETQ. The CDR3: CASSLSGGDEKLFF. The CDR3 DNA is TGCGCCAGCAGCTTGTCAGGGGGCGATGAAAAACTGTTTTTT.

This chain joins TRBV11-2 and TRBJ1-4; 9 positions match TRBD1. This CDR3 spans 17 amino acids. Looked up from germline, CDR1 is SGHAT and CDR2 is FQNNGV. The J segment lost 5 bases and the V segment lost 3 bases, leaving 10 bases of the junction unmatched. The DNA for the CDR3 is TGTGCCAGCAGCTTGTTCCCTCCCGGGACAGGGAATGAAAAACTGTTTTTT. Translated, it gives CASSLFPPGTGNEKLFF.

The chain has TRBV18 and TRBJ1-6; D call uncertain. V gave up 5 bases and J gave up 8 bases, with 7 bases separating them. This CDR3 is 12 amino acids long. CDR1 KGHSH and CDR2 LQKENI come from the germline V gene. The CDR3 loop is CASSVQDSPLHF. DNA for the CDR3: TGTGCCAGCTCAGTACAAGATTCACCCCTCCACTTT.

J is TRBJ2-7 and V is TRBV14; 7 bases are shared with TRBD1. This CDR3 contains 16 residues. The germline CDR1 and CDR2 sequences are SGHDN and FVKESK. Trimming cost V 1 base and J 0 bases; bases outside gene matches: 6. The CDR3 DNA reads TGTGCCAGCAGCCAAGGCAGGGGGTCCCACTCCTACGAGCAGTACTTC. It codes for CASSQGRGSHSYEQYF.

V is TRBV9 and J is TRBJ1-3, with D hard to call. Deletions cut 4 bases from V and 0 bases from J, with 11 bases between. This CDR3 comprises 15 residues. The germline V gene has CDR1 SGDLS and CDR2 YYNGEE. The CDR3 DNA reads TGTGCCAGCAGCAGAGACCGGGACTCTGGAAACACCATATATTTT. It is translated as CASSRDRDSGNTIYF.

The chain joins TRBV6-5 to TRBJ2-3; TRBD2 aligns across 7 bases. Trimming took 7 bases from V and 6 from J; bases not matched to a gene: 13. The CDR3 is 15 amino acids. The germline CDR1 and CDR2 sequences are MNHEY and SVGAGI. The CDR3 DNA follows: TGTGCCAGCAAAGAACGATTGGGGGGGGTGGATACGCAGTATTTT. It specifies CASKERLGGVDTQYF.

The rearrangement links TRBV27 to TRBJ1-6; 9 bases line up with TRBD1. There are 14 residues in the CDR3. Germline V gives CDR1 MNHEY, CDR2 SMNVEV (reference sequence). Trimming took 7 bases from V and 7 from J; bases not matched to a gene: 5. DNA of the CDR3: TGTGCCAGCAATTCCGGGACAGGGAATTCACCCCTCCACTTT. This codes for CASNSGTGNSPLHF.

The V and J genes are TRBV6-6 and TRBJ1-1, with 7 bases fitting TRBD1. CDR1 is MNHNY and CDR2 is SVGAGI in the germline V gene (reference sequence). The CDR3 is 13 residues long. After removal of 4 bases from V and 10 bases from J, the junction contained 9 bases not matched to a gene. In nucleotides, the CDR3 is TGTGCCAGCAGTTCCAACAGAGGGGGCGCAGCTTTCTTT. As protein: CASSSNRGGAAFF.